The 4 T cell receptor beta chains below all came from one sample that was sequenced in a study of T-cell memory formation after mild COVID-19. From the 5' RACE reads, TCRdb called clonotypes with MiXCR, one entry per CDR3 protein. There are approximately 350,000 distinct CDR3 sequences in the sample; 13% to 15% occur only once, and approximately 20% lies in the top ten. The source material was PBMCs or a T cell subset sorted from them (not recorded which). The receptors come from a man between 18 and 29 years old who had mild COVID-19 (a few samples of this study predate the infection). Cell type and time point are not known.

CDR3 loop: CASSSRDRDSGTQYF. The CDR3 DNA is TGTGCCAGCAGCTCCCGGGACAGGGATTCAGGGACCCAGTACTTC. The genes are TRBV7-9 and TRBJ2-5; 9 bases are shared with TRBD1. The V gene end was trimmed by 4 bases and the J gene end by 7 bases; junction bases not matched to a gene: 10. From germline, CDR1 is SEHNR and CDR2 FQNEAQ (reference sequence). This CDR3 region has 15 residues.

The rearrangement links TRBV14 to TRBJ2-1; D not resolved. From germline, CDR1 is SGHDN and CDR2 FVKESK. The CDR3 is 13 amino acids. Deletions cut 6 bases from V and 7 bases from J, with 13 bases between. Here the CDR3 reads CASSPWLENEQFF. As DNA, the CDR3 is TGTGCCAGCAGTCCCTGGCTGGAGAATGAGCAGTTCTTC.

This clonotype was observed a single time. Germline is not matched at one junction end, which may reflect a read error. The CDR3 nucleotides read TGTGACAGCTCACTTTCTAGCGGGGGGAGCTCCTACAATGAGCAGTTCTTC. Amino acids: CDSSLSSGGSSYNEQFF. V usage is TRBV18 and J usage is TRBJ2-1, with 11 bases matching TRBD2. Germline V lookup: CDR1 KGHSH, CDR2 LQKENI. The CDR3 totals 17 residues.

V is TRBV7-9 and J is TRBJ1-5; tentatively, D is TRBD1 (5 bases). The CDR3 length is 14 residues. The germline V gene encodes CDR1 SEHNR and CDR2 FQNEAQ (reference sequence). V lost 7 bases, J lost 5 bases, and 15 bases lay in between. CDR3 sequence: CASTPGGVHQPQHF. CDR3 DNA sequence: TGTGCCAGCACCCCGGGGGGGGTGCATCAGCCCCAGCATTTT.